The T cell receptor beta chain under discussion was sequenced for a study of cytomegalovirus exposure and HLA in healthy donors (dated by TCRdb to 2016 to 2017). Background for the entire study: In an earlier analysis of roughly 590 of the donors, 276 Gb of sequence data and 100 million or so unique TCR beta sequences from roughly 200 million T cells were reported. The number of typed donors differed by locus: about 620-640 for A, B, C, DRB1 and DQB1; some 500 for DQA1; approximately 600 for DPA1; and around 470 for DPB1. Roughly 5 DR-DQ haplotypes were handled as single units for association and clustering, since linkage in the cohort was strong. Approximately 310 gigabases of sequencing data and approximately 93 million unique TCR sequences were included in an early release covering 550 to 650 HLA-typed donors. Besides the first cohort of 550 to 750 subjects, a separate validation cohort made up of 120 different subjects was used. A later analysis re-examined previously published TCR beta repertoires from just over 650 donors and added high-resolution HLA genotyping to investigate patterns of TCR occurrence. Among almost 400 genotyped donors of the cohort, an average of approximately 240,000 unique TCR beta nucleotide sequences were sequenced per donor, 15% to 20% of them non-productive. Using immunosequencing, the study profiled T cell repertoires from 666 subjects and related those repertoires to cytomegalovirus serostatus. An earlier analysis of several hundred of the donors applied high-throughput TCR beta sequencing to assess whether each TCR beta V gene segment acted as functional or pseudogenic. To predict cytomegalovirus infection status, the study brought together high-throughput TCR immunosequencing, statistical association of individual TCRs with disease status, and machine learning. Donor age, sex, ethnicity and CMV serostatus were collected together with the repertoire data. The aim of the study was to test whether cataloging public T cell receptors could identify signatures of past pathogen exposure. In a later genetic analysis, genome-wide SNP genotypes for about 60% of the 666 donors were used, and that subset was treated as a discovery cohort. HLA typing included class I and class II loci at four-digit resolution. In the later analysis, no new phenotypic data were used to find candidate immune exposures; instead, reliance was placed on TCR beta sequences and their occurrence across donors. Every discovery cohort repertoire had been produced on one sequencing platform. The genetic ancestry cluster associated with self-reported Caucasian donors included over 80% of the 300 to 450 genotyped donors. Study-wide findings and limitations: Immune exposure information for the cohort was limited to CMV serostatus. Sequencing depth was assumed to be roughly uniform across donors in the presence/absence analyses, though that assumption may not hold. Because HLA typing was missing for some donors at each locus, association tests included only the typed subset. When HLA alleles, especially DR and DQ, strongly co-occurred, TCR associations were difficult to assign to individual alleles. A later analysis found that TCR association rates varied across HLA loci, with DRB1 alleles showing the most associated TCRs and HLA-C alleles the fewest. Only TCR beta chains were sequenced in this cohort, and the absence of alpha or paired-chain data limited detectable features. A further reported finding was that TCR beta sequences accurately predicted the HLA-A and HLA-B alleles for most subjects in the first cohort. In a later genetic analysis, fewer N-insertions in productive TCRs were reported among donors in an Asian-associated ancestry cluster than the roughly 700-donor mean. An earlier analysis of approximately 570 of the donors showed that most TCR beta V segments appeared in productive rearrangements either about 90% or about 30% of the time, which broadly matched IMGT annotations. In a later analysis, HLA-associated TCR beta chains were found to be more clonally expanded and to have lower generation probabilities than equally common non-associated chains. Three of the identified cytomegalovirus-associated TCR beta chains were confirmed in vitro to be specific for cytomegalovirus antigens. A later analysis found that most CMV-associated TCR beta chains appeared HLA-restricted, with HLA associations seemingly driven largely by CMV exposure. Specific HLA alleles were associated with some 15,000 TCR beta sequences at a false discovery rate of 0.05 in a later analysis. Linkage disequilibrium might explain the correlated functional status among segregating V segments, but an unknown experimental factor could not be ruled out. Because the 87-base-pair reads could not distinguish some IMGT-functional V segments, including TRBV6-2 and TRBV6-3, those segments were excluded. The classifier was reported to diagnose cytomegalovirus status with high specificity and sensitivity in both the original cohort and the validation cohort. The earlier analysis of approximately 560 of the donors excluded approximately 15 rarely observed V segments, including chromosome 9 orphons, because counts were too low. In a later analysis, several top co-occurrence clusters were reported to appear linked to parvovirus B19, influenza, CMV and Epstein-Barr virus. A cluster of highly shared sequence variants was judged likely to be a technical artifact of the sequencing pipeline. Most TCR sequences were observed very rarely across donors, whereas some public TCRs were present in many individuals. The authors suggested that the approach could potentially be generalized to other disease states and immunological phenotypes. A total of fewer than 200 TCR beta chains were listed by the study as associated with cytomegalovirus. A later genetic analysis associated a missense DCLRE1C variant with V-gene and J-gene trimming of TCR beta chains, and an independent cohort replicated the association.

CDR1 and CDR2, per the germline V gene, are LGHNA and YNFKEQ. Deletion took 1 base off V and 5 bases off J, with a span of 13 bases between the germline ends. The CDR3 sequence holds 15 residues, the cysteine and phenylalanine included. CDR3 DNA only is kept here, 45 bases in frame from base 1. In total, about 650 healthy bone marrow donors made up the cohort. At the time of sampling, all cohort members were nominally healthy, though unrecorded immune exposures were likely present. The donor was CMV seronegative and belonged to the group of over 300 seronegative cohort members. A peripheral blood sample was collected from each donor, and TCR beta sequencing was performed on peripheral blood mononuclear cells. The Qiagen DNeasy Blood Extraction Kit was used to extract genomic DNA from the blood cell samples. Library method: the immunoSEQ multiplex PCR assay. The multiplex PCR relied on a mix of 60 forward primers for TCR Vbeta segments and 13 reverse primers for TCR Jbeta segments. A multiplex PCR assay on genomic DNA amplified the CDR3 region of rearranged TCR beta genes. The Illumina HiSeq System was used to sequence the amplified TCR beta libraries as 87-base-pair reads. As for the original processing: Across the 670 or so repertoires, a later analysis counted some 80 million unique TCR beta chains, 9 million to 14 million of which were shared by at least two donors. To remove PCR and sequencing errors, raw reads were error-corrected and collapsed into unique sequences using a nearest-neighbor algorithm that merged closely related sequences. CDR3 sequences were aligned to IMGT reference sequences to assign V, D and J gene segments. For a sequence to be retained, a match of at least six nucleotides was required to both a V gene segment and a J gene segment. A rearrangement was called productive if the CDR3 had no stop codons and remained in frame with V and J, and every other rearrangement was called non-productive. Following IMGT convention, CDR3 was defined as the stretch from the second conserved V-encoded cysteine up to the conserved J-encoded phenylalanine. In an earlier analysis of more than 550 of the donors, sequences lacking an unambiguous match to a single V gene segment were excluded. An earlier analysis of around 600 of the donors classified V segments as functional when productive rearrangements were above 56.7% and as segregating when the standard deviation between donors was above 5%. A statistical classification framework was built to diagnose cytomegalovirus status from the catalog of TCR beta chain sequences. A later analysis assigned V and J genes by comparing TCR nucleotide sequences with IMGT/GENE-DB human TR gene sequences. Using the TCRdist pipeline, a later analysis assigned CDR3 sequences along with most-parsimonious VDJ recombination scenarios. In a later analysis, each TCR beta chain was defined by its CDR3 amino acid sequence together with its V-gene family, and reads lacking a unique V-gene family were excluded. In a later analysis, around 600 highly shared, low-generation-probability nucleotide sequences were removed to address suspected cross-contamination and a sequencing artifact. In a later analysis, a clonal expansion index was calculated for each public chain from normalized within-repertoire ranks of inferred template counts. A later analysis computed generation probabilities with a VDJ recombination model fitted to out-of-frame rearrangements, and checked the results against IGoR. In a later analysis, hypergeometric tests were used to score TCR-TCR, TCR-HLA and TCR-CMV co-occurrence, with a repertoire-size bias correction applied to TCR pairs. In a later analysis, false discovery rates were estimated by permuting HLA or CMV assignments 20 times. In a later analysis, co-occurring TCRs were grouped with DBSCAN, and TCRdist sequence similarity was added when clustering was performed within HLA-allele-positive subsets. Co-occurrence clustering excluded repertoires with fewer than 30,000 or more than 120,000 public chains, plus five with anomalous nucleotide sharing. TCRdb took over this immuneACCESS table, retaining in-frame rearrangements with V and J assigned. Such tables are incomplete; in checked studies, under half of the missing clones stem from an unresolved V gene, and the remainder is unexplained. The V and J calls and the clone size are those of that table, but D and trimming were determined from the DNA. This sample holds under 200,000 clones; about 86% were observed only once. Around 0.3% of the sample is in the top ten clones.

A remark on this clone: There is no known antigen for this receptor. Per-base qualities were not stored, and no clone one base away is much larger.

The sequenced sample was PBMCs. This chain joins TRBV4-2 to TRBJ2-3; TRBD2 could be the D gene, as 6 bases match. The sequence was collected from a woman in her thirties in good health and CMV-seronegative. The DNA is TGTGCCAGCAGCCAAGCCGGGACTCTGGAAGATACGCAGTATTTT. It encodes CASSQAGTLEDTQYF.